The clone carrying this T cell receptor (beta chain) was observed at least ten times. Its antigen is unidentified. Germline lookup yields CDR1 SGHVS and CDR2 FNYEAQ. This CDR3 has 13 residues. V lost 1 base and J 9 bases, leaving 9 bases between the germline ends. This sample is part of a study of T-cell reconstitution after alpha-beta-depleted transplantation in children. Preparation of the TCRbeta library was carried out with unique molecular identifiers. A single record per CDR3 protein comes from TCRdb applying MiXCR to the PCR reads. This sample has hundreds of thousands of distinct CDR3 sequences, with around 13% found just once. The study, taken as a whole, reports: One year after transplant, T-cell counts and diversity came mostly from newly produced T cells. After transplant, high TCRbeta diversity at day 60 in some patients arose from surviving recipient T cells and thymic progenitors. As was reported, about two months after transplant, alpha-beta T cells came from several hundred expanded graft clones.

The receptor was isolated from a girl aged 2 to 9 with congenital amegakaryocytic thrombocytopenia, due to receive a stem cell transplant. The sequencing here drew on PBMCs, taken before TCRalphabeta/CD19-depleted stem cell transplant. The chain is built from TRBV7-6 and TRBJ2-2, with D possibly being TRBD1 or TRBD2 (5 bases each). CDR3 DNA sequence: TGTGCCAGCAGCTTAGAAGGGACGTGGGAGCTGTTTTTT. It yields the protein CASSLEGTWELFF.